This T cell receptor (beta chain) was identified during a study of shared clonotypes between healthy human individuals. There are 13 residues in the CDR3. Germline V gives CDR1 MNHEY, CDR2 SVGAGI. Between the trimmed V and J ends, which lost 6 bases and 8 bases, there was a span of 14 bases. This clone was recorded only once. Repertoires were generated with immunoSEQ multiplex PCR, while TCRdb's copy carries only in-frame clones and drops some. Of 640,000 or so clones detected, less than 80% appear once; the ten largest clones hold under 2%. The sequence was obtained from a woman in her twenties or thirties in good health. The chain joins TRBV6-5 to TRBJ1-3; D is unclear. The source material was memory CD4+ T cells sorted from blood. Subset described: CD45RA-negative fraction. CDR3 nucleotide sequence: TGTGCCAGCAGCAGTACGCTGGGCCACACCATATATTTT. It yields the protein CASSSTLGHTIYF.